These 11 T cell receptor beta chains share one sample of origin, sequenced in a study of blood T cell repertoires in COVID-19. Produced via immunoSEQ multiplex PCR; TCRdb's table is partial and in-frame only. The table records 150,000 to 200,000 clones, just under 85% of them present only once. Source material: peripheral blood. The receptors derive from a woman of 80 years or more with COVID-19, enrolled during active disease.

The CDR3: CASSPSVGRADGYTF. CDR3 sequence (DNA): TGTGCCAGCTCACCTTCGGTCGGCAGGGCCGATGGCTACACCTTC. The chain employs TRBV18 and TRBJ1-2, with TRBD1 as a possible D gene (5 bases). Trimming removed 3 bases from V and 6 bases from J, with 17 bases in between. Germline CDR1 KGHSH, CDR2 LQKENI. CDR3 length: 15 amino acids.

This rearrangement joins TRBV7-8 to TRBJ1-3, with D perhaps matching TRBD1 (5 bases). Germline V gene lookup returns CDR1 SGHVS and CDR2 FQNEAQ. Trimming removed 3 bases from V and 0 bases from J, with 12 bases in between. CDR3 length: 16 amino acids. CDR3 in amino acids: CASSFGGPNSGNTIYF. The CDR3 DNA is TGTGCCAGCAGCTTCGGGGGACCGAACTCTGGAAACACCATATATTTT.

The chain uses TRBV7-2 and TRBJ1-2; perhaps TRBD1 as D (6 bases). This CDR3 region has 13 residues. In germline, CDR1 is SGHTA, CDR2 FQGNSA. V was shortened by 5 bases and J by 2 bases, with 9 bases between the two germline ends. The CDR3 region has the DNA TGTGCCAGCAGCCCTGGACAGAACTATGGCTACACCTTC. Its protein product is CASSPGQNYGYTF.

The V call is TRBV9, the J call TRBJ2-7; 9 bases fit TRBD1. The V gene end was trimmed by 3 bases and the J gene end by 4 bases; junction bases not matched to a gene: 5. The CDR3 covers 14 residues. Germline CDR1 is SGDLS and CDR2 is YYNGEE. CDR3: CASSARDREYEQYF. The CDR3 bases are TGTGCCAGCAGCGCCCGGGACAGGGAATACGAGCAGTACTTC.

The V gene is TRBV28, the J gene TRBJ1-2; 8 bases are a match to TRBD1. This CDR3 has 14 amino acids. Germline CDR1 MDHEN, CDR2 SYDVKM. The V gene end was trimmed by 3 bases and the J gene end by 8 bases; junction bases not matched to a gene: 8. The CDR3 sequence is CASSLDRVLIGYTF. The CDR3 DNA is TGTGCCAGCAGTTTGGACAGGGTCTTGATAGGCTACACCTTC.

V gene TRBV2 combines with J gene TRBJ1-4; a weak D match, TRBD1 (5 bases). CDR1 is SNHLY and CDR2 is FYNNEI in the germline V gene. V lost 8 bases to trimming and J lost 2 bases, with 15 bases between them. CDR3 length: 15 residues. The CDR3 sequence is CASLWGVSTNEKLFF. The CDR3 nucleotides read TGTGCCAGCCTATGGGGGGTTTCCACTAATGAAAAACTGTTTTTT.

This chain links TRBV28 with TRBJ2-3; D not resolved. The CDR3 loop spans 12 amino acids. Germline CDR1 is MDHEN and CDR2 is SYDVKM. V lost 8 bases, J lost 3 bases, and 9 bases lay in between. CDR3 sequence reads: CASLKQTDTQYF. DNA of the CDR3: TGTGCCAGCCTCAAGCAAACAGATACGCAGTATTTT.

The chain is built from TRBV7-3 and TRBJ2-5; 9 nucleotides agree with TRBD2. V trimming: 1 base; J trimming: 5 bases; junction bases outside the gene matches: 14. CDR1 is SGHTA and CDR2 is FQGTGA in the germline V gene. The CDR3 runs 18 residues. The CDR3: CASSLIGWASGTPETQYF. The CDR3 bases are TGTGCCAGCAGCTTAATAGGTTGGGCTAGCGGGACCCCCGAGACCCAGTACTTC.

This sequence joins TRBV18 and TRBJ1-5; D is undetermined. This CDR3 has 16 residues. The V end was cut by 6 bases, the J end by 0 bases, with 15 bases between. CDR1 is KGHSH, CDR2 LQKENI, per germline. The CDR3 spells CASSRLTGYSNQPQHF. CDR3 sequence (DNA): TGTGCCAGCTCCCGCCTTACGGGGTATAGCAATCAGCCCCAGCATTTT.

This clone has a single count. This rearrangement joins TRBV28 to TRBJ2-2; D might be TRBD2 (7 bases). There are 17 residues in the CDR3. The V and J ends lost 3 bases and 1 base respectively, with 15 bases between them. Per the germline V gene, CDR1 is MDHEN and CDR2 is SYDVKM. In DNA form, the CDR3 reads TGTGCCAGCAGTTTCAATTTCGGGGGGCTGAACACCGGGGAGCTGTTTTTT. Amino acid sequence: CASSFNFGGLNTGELFF.

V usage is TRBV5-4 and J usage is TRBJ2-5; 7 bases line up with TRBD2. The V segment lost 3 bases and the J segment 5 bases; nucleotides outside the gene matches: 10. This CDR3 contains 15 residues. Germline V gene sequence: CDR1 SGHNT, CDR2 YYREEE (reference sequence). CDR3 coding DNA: TGTGCCAGCAGCTCGGGACTACCCCCGTTGGAGACCCAGTACTTC. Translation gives CASSSGLPPLETQYF.